Listed below are T cell receptor beta chains from one sample, sequenced in a study of blood T cell repertoires in COVID-19. Sequencing used immunoSEQ multiplex PCR; TCRdb keeps in-frame clones, though not all of them. The table has 90,000 to 120,000 clones, 55% to 75% seen once; the top ten hold about 2%. Sequenced sample: peripheral blood. Receptors originate from a woman between 40 and 50 years old with acute or convalescent COVID-19. Both conserved end residues are part of each CDR3. The D gene is left open where the match is weak. Where a row states a size, it is once, few, many or the class of an expanded clone; other rows omit it.

>TRBV5-6|.|TRBJ2-1|.
CASSWSGGAYNEQFF
TGTGCCAGCAGCTGGAGCGGTGGGGCCTACAATGAGCAGTTCTTC
>TRBV19|.|TRBJ1-1|TRBD1
CASKGGMNTEAFF
TGTGCCAGTAAAGGGGGCATGAACACTGAAGCTTTCTTT
>TRBV9|.|TRBJ1-4|.
CASSVVAGDEKLFF
TGTGCCAGCAGCGTAGTCGCTGGAGATGAAAAACTGTTTTTT
>TRBV9|.|TRBJ2-1|TRBD1
CASSLHAGQGSNEQFF
TGTGCCAGCAGCCTCCATGCGGGACAGGGGTCCAATGAGCAGTTCTTC
>TRBV6-5|.|TRBJ2-1|TRBD2
CASSLAGGLNEQFF
TGTGCCAGCAGTCTAGCGGGGGGGCTCAATGAGCAGTTCTTC
>TRBV7-6|.|TRBJ1-1|.
CASSLVQGSNTEAFF
TGTGCCAGCAGCTTAGTTCAGGGCTCGAACACTGAAGCTTTCTTT
>TRBV5-1|.|TRBJ2-2|TRBD1
CASSWRDRGGTGELFF
TGCGCCAGCAGCTGGAGGGACAGGGGCGGAACCGGGGAGCTGTTTTTT
>TRBV5-1|.|TRBJ1-1|.
CASSLASGNTEAFF
TGCGCCAGCAGCTTGGCGTCGGGGAACACTGAAGCTTTCTTT
>TRBV6-5|once|TRBJ2-5|.
CASSYSDTFGGTQYF
TGTGCCAGCAGTTACTCGGACACCTTCGGCGGGACCCAGTACTTC
>TRBV14|few|TRBJ2-1|TRBD1
CASSQNFLDRESNEQFF
TGTGCCAGCAGCCAAAATTTTCTTGACAGGGAAAGCAATGAGCAGTTCTTC
>TRBV5-1|.|TRBJ1-2|TRBD1
CASRLGTGHGYTF
TGCGCCAGCCGATTAGGGACAGGGCATGGCTACACCTTC
>TRBV4-2|.|TRBJ2-7|TRBD2
CASSQAISGGAPYEQYF
TGTGCCAGCAGCCAAGCGATAAGCGGGGGGGCTCCCTACGAGCAGTACTTC
>TRBV5-1|.|TRBJ1-6|.
CASSFGNGNNSPLHF
TGCGCCAGCAGCTTCGGGAACGGGAATAATTCACCCCTCCACTTT
>TRBV3-1/TRBV3-2|.|TRBJ2-2|TRBD1
CASSHGQDAGELFF
TGTGCCAGCAGCCATGGACAGGACGCCGGGGAGCTGTTTTTT
>TRBV13|.|TRBJ1-4|TRBD1
CASSSDREVSSEKLFF
TGTGCCAGCAGCTCGGACAGGGAGGTTTCGAGTGAAAAACTGTTTTTT
>TRBV19|.|TRBJ1-1|TRBD1
CASSQGGDTEAFF
TGTGCCAGTAGTCAGGGGGGTGACACTGAAGCTTTCTTT
>TRBV9|few|TRBJ2-1|.
CASSADWAGYNEQFF
TGTGCCAGCAGCGCGGACTGGGCGGGGTACAATGAGCAGTTCTTC
>TRBV20-1|.|TRBJ2-7|.
CSGVRIEQYF
TGCAGTGGGGTGCGGATCGAGCAGTACTTC
>TRBV2|once|TRBJ2-5|.
CASSGGSGGNQETQYF
TGTGCCAGCAGTGGGGGTAGCGGCGGTAACCAAGAGACCCAGTACTTC
>TRBV6-5|once|TRBJ1-4|.
CASSYLQGMGEKLFF
TGTGCCAGCAGTTACCTACAGGGTATGGGGGAAAAACTGTTTTTT
>TRBV3-1/TRBV3-2|.|TRBJ1-6|.
CASSQEAGNSPLHF
TGTGCCAGCAGCCAAGAGGCAGGTAATTCACCCCTCCACTTT
>TRBV2|few|TRBJ2-7|.
CASRTRDTPSEQYF
TGTGCCAGCAGGACCCGGGACACCCCTAGCGAGCAGTACTTC
>TRBV28|few|TRBJ2-2|TRBD1
CASSPGGTGRRELFF
TGTGCCAGCAGTCCAGGCGGGACAGGTCGCCGGGAGCTGTTTTTT
>TRBV3-1/TRBV3-2|once|TRBJ1-4|.
CASSPAGGQSNEKLFF
TGTGCCAGCAGCCCAGCTGGTGGACAATCTAATGAAAAACTGTTTTTT
>TRBV6-6|.|TRBJ1-3|.
CASAGSSGNTIYF
TGTGCCAGCGCTGGTAGCTCTGGAAACACCATATATTTT
>TRBV7-2|once|TRBJ2-3|.
CASSLVSRGKDTQYF
TGTGCCAGCAGCTTAGTTTCCAGGGGTAAAGATACGCAGTATTTT
>TRBV6-5|.|TRBJ1-2|.
CASDPTGTTLSYTF
TGTGCCAGCGACCCAACCGGGACAACCCTTTCCTACACCTTC
>TRBV6-6|.|TRBJ2-1|.
CANEPSGEQFF
TGTGCCAACGAACCCTCAGGGGAGCAGTTCTTC
>TRBV5-6|few|TRBJ1-5|TRBD1
CASSRRTGGDPYQPQHF
TGTGCCAGCAGCCGACGCACAGGGGGCGACCCTTATCAGCCCCAGCATTTT
>TRBV12-3/TRBV12-4|.|TRBJ2-5|.
CASSFYNQETQYF
TGTGCCAGCAGTTTTTACAACCAAGAGACCCAGTACTTC
>TRBV19|.|TRBJ2-1|TRBD1
CASLGQGMNEQFF
TGTGCCAGCCTGGGACAGGGGATGAATGAGCAGTTCTTC
>TRBV18|few|TRBJ2-7|TRBD1
CASWGQGTYEQYF
TGTGCCAGCTGGGGACAGGGCACCTACGAGCAGTACTTC
>TRBV6-6|.|TRBJ1-5|TRBD1
CASGQGEQPQHF
TGTGCCAGCGGACAGGGGGAACAGCCCCAGCATTTT
>TRBV19|few|TRBJ1-2|TRBD1
CASSPQTGGSTRGYTF
TGTGCCAGTAGTCCACAAACAGGGGGCTCGACGCGTGGCTACACCTTC
>TRBV7-2|few|TRBJ1-5|.
CASSLMGADQPQHF
TGTGCCAGCAGCTTAATGGGGGCTGATCAGCCCCAGCATTTT